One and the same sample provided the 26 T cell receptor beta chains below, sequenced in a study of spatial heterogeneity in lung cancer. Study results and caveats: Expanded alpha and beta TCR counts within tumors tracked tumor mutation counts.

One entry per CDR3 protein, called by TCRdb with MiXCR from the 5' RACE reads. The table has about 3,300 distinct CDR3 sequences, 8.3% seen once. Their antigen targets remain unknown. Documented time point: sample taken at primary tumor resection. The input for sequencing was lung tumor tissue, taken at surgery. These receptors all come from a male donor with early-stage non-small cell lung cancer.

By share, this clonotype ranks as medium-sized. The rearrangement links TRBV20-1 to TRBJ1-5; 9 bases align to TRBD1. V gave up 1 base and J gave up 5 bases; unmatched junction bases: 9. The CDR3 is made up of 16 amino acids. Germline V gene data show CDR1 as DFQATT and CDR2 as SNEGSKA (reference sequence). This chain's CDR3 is CSARGPRTGGDQPQHF. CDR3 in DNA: TGCAGTGCTAGAGGTCCCCGAACAGGGGGCGATCAGCCCCAGCATTTT.

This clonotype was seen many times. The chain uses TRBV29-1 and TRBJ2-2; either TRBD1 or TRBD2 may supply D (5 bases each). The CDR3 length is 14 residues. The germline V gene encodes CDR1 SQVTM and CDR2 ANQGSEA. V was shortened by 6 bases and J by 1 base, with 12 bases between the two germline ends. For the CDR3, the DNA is TGCAGCGTACCGGGACCGCTGAACACCGGGGAGCTGTTTTTT. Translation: CSVPGPLNTGELFF.

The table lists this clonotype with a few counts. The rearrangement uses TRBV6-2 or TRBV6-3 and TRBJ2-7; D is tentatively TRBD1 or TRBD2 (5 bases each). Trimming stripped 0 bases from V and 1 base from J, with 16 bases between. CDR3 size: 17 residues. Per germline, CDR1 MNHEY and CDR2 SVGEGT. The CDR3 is CASSYSVTGTGSYEQYF. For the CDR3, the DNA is TGTGCCAGCAGTTACTCGGTTACGGGGACCGGGTCCTACGAGCAGTACTTC.

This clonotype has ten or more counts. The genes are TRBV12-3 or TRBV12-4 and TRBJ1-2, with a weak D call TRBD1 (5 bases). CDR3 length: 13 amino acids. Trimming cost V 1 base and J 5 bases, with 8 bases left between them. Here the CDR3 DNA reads TGTGCCAGCAGTTTAGGGCAGGGTTATGGCTACACCTTC. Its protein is CASSLGQGYGYTF.

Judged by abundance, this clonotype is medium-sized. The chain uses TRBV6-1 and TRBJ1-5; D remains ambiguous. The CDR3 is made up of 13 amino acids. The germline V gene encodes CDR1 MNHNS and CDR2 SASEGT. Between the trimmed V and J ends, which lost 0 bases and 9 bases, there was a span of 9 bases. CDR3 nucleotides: TGTGCCAGCAGTGAAGCTCAGGCCGGGCCCCAGCATTTT. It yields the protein CASSEAQAGPQHF.

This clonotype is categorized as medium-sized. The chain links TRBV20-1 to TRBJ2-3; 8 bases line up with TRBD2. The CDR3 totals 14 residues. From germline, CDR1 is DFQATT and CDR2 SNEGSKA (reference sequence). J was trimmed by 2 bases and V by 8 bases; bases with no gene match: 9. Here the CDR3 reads CSSIRGGSTDTQYF. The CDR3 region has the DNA TGCAGTTCAATTCGCGGGGGGTCCACAGATACGCAGTATTTT.

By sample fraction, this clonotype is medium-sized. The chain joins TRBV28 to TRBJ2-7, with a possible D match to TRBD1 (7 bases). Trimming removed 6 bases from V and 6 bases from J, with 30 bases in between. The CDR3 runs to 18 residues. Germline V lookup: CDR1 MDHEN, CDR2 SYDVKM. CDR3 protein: CASSPKRLTRQGSREQYF. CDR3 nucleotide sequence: TGTGCCAGCAGCCCTAAACGATTGACTAGACAGGGTTCCCGCGAGCAGTACTTC.

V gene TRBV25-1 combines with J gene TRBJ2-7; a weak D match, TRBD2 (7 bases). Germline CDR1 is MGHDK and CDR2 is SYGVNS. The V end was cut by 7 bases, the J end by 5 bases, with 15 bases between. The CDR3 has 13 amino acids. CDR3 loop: CASTWGGANEQYF. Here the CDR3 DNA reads TGTGCCAGCACCTGGGGGGGGGCCAACGAGCAGTACTTC.

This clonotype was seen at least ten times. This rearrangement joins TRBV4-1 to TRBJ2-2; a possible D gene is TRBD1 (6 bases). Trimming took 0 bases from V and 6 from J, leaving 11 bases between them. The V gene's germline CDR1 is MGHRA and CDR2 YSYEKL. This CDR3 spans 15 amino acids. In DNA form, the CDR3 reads TGCGCCAGCAGCCAAGATGGACAGAAAGCCGGGGAGCTGTTTTTT. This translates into CASSQDGQKAGELFF.

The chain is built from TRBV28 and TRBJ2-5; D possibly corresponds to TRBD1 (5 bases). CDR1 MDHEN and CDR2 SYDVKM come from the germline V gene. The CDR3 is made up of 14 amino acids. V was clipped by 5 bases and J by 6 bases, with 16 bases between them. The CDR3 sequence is CASSKGFTGQTQYF. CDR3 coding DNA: TGTGCCAGCAGTAAGGGGTTCACGGGCCAGACCCAGTACTTC.

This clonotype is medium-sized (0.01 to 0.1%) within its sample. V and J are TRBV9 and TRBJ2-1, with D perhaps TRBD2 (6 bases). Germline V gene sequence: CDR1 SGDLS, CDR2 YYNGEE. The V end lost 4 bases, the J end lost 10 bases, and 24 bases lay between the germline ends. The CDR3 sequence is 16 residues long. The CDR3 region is CASSPAGPSAFVEQFF. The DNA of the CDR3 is TGTGCCAGCAGCCCAGCAGGGCCTAGCGCCTTCGTCGAGCAGTTCTTC.

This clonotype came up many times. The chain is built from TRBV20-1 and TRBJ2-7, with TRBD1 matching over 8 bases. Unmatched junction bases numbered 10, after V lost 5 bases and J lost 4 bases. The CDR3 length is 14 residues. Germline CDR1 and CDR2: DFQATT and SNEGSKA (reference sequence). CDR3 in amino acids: CSASPGTGVYEQYF. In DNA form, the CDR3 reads TGCAGTGCTTCTCCCGGGACAGGCGTGTACGAGCAGTACTTC.

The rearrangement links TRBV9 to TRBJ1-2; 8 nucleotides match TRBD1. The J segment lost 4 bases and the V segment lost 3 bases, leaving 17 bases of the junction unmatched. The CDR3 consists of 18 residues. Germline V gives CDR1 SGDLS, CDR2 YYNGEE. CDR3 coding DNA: TGTGCCAGCAGCGGTGGAGACAGGGGACGGCCGGAGGGCTATGGCTACACCTTC. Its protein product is CASSGGDRGRPEGYGYTF. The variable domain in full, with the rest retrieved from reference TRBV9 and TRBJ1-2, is DSGVTQTPKHLITATGQRVTLRCSPRSGDLSVYWYQQSLDQGLQFLIQYYNGEERAKGNILERFSAQQFPDLHSELNLSSLELGDSALYFCASSGGDRGRPEGYGYTFGSGTRLTVV.

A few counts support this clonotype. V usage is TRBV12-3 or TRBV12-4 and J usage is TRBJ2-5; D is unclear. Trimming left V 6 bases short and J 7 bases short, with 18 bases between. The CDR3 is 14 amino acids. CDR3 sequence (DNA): TGTGCCAGCAGACTGGACGCGAACTTGGGGACCCAGTACTTC. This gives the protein CASRLDANLGTQYF.

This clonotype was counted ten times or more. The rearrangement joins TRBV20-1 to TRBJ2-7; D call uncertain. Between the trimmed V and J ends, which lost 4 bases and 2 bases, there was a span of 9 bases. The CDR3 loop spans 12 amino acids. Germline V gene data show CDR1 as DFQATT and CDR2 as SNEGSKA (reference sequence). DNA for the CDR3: TGCAGTGCTACGACTCCGCCCTACGAGCAGTACTTC. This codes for CSATTPPYEQYF.

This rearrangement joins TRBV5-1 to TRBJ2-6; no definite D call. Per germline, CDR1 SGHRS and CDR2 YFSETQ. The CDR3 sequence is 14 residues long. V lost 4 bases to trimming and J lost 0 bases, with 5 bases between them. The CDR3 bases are TGCGCCAGCAGCCTGTACTCTGGGGCCAACGTCCTGACTTTC. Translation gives CASSLYSGANVLTF.

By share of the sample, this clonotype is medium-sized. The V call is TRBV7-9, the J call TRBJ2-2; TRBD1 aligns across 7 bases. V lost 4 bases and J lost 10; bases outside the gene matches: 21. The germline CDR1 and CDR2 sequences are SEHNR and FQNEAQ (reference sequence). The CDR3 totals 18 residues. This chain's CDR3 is CASSSYRGRLTGDPELFF. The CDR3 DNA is TGTGCCAGCAGCTCGTACAGGGGCCGGCTCACCGGGGACCCGGAGCTGTTTTTT.

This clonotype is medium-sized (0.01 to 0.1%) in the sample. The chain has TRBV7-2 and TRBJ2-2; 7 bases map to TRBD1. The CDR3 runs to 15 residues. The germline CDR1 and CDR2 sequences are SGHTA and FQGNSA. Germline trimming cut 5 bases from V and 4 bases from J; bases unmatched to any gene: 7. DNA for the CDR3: TGTGCCAGCAGCCTCGACAGGGCTCCCACCGGGGAGCTGTTTTTT. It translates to CASSLDRAPTGELFF.

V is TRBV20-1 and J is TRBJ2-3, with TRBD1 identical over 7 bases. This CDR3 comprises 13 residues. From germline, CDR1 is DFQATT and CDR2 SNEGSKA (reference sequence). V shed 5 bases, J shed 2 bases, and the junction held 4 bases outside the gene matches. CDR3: CSADRENTDTQYF. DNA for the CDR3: TGCAGTGCTGACAGGGAAAACACAGATACGCAGTATTTT.

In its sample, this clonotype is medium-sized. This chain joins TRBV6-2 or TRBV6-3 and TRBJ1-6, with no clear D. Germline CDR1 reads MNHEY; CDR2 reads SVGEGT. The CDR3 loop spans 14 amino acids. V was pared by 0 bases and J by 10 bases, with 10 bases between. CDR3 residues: CASSYSTENSPLHF. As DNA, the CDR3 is TGTGCCAGCAGTTACTCAACCGAGAACTCACCCCTCCACTTT.

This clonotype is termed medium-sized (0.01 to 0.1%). The CDR3 DNA sequence: TGTGCCAGCAGAACACTAAATAGCAATCAGCCCCAGCATTTT. This translates into CASRTLNSNQPQHF. V is TRBV2 and J is TRBJ1-5, with unresolved D. V shed 6 bases and J shed 0 bases, with 9 bases lying between them. This CDR3 comprises 14 residues. Germline values: CDR1 SNHLY, CDR2 FYNNEI.

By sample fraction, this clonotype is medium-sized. CDR3 coding DNA: TGCAGTGCCGACAGGTCGAGCTCCTACGAGCAGTACTTC. This codes for CSADRSSSYEQYF. The chain links TRBV20-1 to TRBJ2-7; D might be TRBD1 (6 bases). The V and J ends lost 6 bases and 0 bases respectively, with 12 bases between them. The CDR3 extends over 13 amino acids. Germline CDR1 and CDR2: DFQATT and SNEGSKA (reference sequence).

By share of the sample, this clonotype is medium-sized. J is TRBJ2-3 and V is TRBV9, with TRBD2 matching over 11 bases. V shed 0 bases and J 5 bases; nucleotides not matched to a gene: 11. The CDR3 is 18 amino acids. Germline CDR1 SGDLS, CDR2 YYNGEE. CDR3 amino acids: CASSVATSGGAGRDTQYF. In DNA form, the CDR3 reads TGTGCCAGCAGCGTAGCTACTAGCGGGGGAGCAGGTAGAGATACGCAGTATTTT.

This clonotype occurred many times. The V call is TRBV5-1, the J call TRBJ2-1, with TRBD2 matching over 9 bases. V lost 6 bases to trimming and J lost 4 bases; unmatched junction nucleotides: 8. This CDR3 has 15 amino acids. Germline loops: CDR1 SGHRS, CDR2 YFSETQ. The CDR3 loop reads CASKLRLAEYNEQFF. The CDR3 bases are TGCGCCAGCAAGCTCAGACTAGCGGAGTACAATGAGCAGTTCTTC.

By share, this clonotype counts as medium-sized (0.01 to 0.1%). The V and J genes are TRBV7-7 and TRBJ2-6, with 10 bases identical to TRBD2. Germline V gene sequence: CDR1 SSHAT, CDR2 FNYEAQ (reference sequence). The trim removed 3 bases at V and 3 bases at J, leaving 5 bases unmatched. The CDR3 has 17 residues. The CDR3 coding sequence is TGTGCCAGCAGCTTGAGCGGGGGGGCCTTTGGGGCCAACGTCCTGACTTTC. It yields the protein CASSLSGGAFGANVLTF.

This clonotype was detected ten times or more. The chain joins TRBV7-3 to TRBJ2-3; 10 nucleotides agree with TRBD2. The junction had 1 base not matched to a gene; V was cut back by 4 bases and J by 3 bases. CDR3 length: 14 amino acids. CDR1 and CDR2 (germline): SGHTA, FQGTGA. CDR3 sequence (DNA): TGTGCCAGCAGCTCGGGACTAGCGACAGATACGCAGTATTTT. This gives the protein CASSSGLATDTQYF.